Listed here are 9 T cell receptor beta chains from one sample, sequenced in a study of blood T cell repertoires in COVID-19. Sequencing used immunoSEQ multiplex PCR; TCRdb keeps in-frame clones, though not all of them. The sample holds more than 200,000 clones, approximately 88% seen once. Material for sequencing was peripheral blood. All receptors come from a human donor in a cohort sampled during active COVID-19.

The chain employs TRBV21-1 and TRBJ1-1; the table calls TRBD1, which could not be checked here. TRBV21-1 is assigned pseudogene status. CDR3 length equals 14 residues. This CDR3 is CASSRPGHRTEAFF. The CDR3, as DNA: TGTGCCAGCAGCAGACCAGGACATAGGACTGAAGCTTTCTTT.

V is TRBV10-3 and J is TRBJ1-2, with 7 bases identical to TRBD1. This CDR3 has 17 amino acids. From germline, CDR1 is ENHRY and CDR2 SYGVKD. V trimming: 2 bases; J trimming: 3 bases; junction bases outside the gene matches: 12. The CDR3 reads CAISETPATGFDYGYTF. The CDR3 DNA reads TGTGCCATCAGTGAGACCCCCGCGACAGGGTTTGACTATGGCTACACCTTC.

This chain uses TRBV5-1 with TRBJ1-2, with 7 bases identical to TRBD1. The CDR3 is 13 residues long. V lost 4 bases, J lost 8 bases, and 8 bases stayed unmatched. The V gene's germline CDR1 is SGHRS and CDR2 YFSETQ. CDR3 protein: CASSTETGRGYTF. As DNA, the CDR3 is TGCGCCAGCAGCACCGAGACAGGGCGAGGCTACACCTTC. The full variable domain, its missing parts supplied by reference TRBV5-1 and TRBJ1-2, is KAGVTQTPRYLIKTRGQQVTLSCSPISGHRSVSWYQQTPGQGLQFLFEYFSETQRNKGNFPGRFSGRQFSNSRSEMNVSTLELGDSALYLCASSTETGRGYTFGSGTRLTVV.

The gene calls are TRBV7-8 and TRBJ2-3; unclear D gene. The germline V gene has CDR1 SGHVS and CDR2 FQNEAQ. The V end lost 5 bases, the J end lost 5 bases, and 8 bases lay between the germline ends. The CDR3 covers 12 residues. CDR3: CASSRIQDTQYF. In DNA form, the CDR3 reads TGTGCCAGCAGCCGGATACAAGATACGCAGTATTTT.

The chain combines TRBV19 with TRBJ2-2; TRBD1 agrees at 8 bases. The length of the CDR3 is 14 residues. Looked up from germline, CDR1 is LNHDA and CDR2 is SQIVND (reference sequence). V was clipped by 9 bases and J by 3 bases; unmatched bases: 6. Here the CDR3 reads CASEDRGDTGELFF. CDR3 in DNA: TGTGCCAGCGAAGACAGGGGCGACACCGGGGAGCTGTTTTTT. Supplemented by reference TRBV19 and TRBJ2-2, the full variable domain reads DGGITQSPKYLFRKEGQNVTLSCEQNLNHDAMYWYRQDPGQGLRLIYYSQIVNDFQKGDIAEGYSVSREKKESFPLTVTSAQKNPTAFYLCASEDRGDTGELFFGEGSRLTVL.

This clone was detected only once. The chain joins TRBV4-3 to TRBJ2-1; D perhaps matches TRBD2 (6 bases). Trimming removed 8 bases at V and 0 bases at J, with 11 bases between. The CDR3 has 14 amino acids. Germline V CDR1 and CDR2: LGHNA, YSLEER. CDR3 DNA sequence: TGCGCCAGCGGGGACTTGAGCTCCTACAATGAGCAGTTCTTC. The encoded protein is CASGDLSSYNEQFF.

The genes are TRBV4-1 and TRBJ1-3, with TRBD1 matching 7 bases. CDR1 and CDR2 from the germline V gene are MGHRA and YSYEKL. The CDR3 length is 13 residues. The J segment lost 4 bases and the V segment lost 7 bases, leaving 4 bases of the junction unmatched. CDR3 amino acids: CASTGTVGNTIYF. The DNA of the CDR3 is TGCGCCAGCACCGGGACAGTGGGAAACACCATATATTTT.

With regard to this clone: Other DNA sequences in this specimen translate into the identical CDR3. This chain links TRBV19 with TRBJ1-1; 8 bases match TRBD1. V trimming: 5 bases; J trimming: 0 bases; junction bases outside the gene matches: 5. The CDR3 length is 15 residues. The germline gives CDR1 LNHDA, CDR2 SQIVND (reference sequence). The CDR3 bases are TGTGCCAGTAGTCTAGGGACAGGATTGAACACTGAAGCTTTCTTT. It encodes CASSLGTGLNTEAFF.

V usage is TRBV7-2 and J usage is TRBJ1-4, with D unresolved. V was cut by 3 bases and J by 2 bases, with 13 bases left in between. CDR3 size: 16 residues. The germline V gene encodes CDR1 SGHTA and CDR2 FQGNSA. CDR3 sequence: CASSFSTSRTNEKLFF. The CDR3 region has the DNA TGTGCCAGCAGCTTCAGTACCTCCAGGACTAATGAAAAACTGTTTTTT.